The 31 T cell receptor beta chains given below trace back to one sample, sequenced in a study of blood T cell repertoires in COVID-19. Sequencing was performed with immunoSEQ multiplex PCR; in TCRdb, only in-frame clones are kept and a portion is missing. The sample lists roughly 100,000 clones, roughly nine tenths occurring once. Sample: peripheral blood. These receptors all come from a woman in her fifties or sixties with acute or convalescent COVID-19.

This chain uses TRBV6-2 or TRBV6-3 with TRBJ2-7, with TRBD1 as a possible D gene (5 bases). The V gene's germline CDR1 is MNHEY and CDR2 SVGEGT. There are 15 residues in the CDR3. V dropped 5 bases and J dropped 2 bases, with 16 bases sitting between them. The CDR3 DNA is TGTGCCAGCAGTACAGGACCATTACGGGCCTACGAGCAGTACTTC. The encoded protein is CASSTGPLRAYEQYF.

This clone was seen once. This chain links TRBV5-4 with TRBJ1-1, with TRBD1 matching over 7 bases. The V segment lost 2 bases and the J segment 4 bases; nucleotides outside the gene matches: 5. This CDR3 has 14 amino acids. Germline CDR1 and CDR2: SGHNT and YYREEE (reference sequence). CDR3 region: CASSFTGAGTEAFF. The CDR3 DNA is TGTGCCAGCAGCTTTACAGGGGCGGGCACTGAAGCTTTCTTT. The full variable domain, with the rest looked up from reference TRBV5-4 and TRBJ1-1, is ETGVTQSPTHLIKTRGQQVTLRCSSQSGHNTVSWYQQALGQGPQFIFQYYREEENGRGNFPPRFSGLQFPNYSSELNVNALELDDSALYLCASSFTGAGTEAFFGQGTRLTVV.

V and J are TRBV24-1 and TRBJ2-1; no clear D. Germline assignment: CDR1 KGHDR and CDR2 SFDVKD. Between the trimmed V and J ends, which lost 3 bases and 0 bases, there was a span of 8 bases. The CDR3 contains 15 residues. CDR3 coding DNA: TGTGCCACCAGTGATCCCCTAGGCTCCTACAATGAGCAGTTCTTC. Residues: CATSDPLGSYNEQFF.

The chain joins TRBV6-1 to TRBJ1-2, with 7 positions matching TRBD1. The CDR3 loop spans 14 amino acids. Germline V gene data show CDR1 as MNHNS and CDR2 as SASEGT. The V segment lost 0 bases and the J segment 8 bases; nucleotides outside the gene matches: 6. The CDR3 region has the DNA TGTGCCAGCAGTGAAGCGGTACAGGGGAACGGCTACACCTTC. Protein: CASSEAVQGNGYTF.

The CDR3 coding sequence is TGTGCCAGCACCGACAGGGGACTAAGCGAAAAACTGTTTTTT. Protein product: CASTDRGLSEKLFF. The chain recombines TRBV2 with TRBJ1-4; the match to TRBD1 covers 8 bases. Germline values: CDR1 SNHLY, CDR2 FYNNEI. The trim removed 7 bases at V and 8 bases at J, leaving 9 bases unmatched. The CDR3 length is 14 residues.

The rearrangement links TRBV27 to TRBJ1-2, with 7 positions matching TRBD1. In germline, CDR1 is MNHEY, CDR2 SMNVEV (reference sequence). CDR3 size: 16 residues. With 1 base clipped from V and 4 bases from J, the junction kept 9 bases outside the gene matches. The CDR3 region has the DNA TGTGCCAGCAGTTTATTTGGCGGGACAGCCACCTATGGCTACACCTTC. Translation gives CASSLFGGTATYGYTF.

The chain couples TRBV10-3 to TRBJ2-1; TRBD2 matches 15 bases. V gave up 3 bases and J gave up 6 bases; unmatched junction bases: 12. The CDR3 sequence is 19 residues long. CDR1 and CDR2 from the germline V gene are ENHRY and SYGVKD. The CDR3 here is CAISDQGLAGGSAINEQFF. CDR3 DNA sequence: TGTGCCATCAGTGACCAGGGACTAGCGGGAGGATCCGCAATCAATGAGCAGTTCTTC.

The chain couples TRBV29-1 to TRBJ1-2, with TRBD1 matching 7 bases. V lost 4 bases, J lost 2 bases, and 4 bases stayed unmatched. This CDR3 region has 13 residues. The germline CDR1 and CDR2 sequences are SQVTM and ANQGSEA. The CDR3 reads CSVAGQPNYGYTF. DNA for the CDR3: TGCAGCGTTGCGGGACAGCCAAACTATGGCTACACCTTC.

The V call is TRBV6-5, the J call TRBJ1-4; D is possibly TRBD1 (5 bases). Germline CDR1 reads MNHEY; CDR2 reads SVGAGI. V lost 6 bases, J lost 6 bases, and 17 bases lay in between. This CDR3 has 15 residues. The CDR3, as DNA: TGTGCCAGCAGCCGGAGACAGAATCCATATGAAAAACTGTTTTTT. This encodes CASSRRQNPYEKLFF.

The CDR3 region is CASSSAGGRGEQFF. Written as DNA, the CDR3 is TGTGCCAGTAGTTCGGCGGGAGGGCGAGGTGAGCAGTTCTTC. The chain joins TRBV19 to TRBJ2-1; 9 bases are a match to TRBD2. The CDR3 extends over 14 amino acids. V lost 5 bases and J lost 9; bases outside the gene matches: 8. Germline CDR1 and CDR2: LNHDA and SQIVND (reference sequence).

The chain carries TRBV7-9 and TRBJ2-7; 10 nucleotides agree with TRBD1. CDR3 length: 15 amino acids. Per the germline V gene, CDR1 is SEHNR and CDR2 is FQNEAQ (reference sequence). V gave up 4 bases and J gave up 5 bases; unmatched junction bases: 8. The chain's CDR3 is CASSSAGTGDHEQYF. The CDR3 DNA reads as TGTGCCAGCAGCTCTGCCGGGACAGGGGACCACGAGCAGTACTTC.

The chain couples TRBV27 to TRBJ1-6; 10 bases agree with TRBD1. CDR1 is MNHEY, CDR2 SMNVEV, per germline (reference sequence). The CDR3 consists of 13 residues. Unmatched junction bases numbered 7, after V lost 6 bases and J lost 14 bases. CDR3 loop: CASRPTGGESLHF. The CDR3 region has the DNA TGTGCCAGCAGACCGACAGGGGGCGAGTCCCTCCACTTT.

This clone was detected only a few times. V and J are TRBV19 and TRBJ2-6; unclear D gene. This CDR3 has 15 residues. CDR1 is LNHDA, CDR2 SQIVND, per germline (reference sequence). V lost 4 bases, J lost 1 base, and 8 bases lay in between. CDR3 loop: CASSTTRSGANVLTF. The CDR3 region has the DNA TGTGCCAGTAGTACCACTCGATCTGGGGCCAACGTCCTGACTTTC.

This chain uses TRBV6-5 with TRBJ1-2; 8 bases agree with TRBD1. The CDR3 runs 13 residues. Trimming took 6 bases from V and 8 from J; bases not matched to a gene: 8. Germline CDR1 is MNHEY and CDR2 is SVGAGI. DNA for the CDR3: TGTGCCAGCAGGGAGGACAGGGTTGGAGGCTACACCTTC. It is translated as CASREDRVGGYTF.

The chain combines TRBV6-5 with TRBJ1-3; TRBD1 matches 7 bases. The V and J ends lost 6 bases and 3 bases, in that order; junction bases with no gene match: 8. CDR3 length: 15 amino acids. From germline, CDR1 is MNHEY and CDR2 SVGAGI. The CDR3 spells CASRGTGVRGNTIYF. The CDR3 DNA reads as TGTGCCAGCAGAGGAACAGGGGTACGTGGAAACACCATATATTTT.

The rearrangement joins TRBV28 to TRBJ2-7; 7 bases fit TRBD2. Germline V CDR1 and CDR2: MDHEN, SYDVKM. CDR3 size: 13 residues. V lost 6 bases to trimming and J lost 2 bases; unmatched junction nucleotides: 4. CDR3 DNA sequence: TGTGCCAGCAGCCCGACTAGCCCCTACGAGCAGTACTTC. Amino acid sequence: CASSPTSPYEQYF. Variable domain in full (rest from reference TRBV28 and TRBJ2-7): DVKVTQSSRYLVKRTGEKVFLECVQDMDHENMFWYRQDPGLGLRLIYFSYDVKMKEKGDIPEGYSVSREKKERFSLILESASTNQTSMYLCASSPTSPYEQYFGPGTRLTVT.

This sequence joins TRBV4-2 and TRBJ1-1; D is perhaps TRBD1 (6 bases). The V end lost 1 base, the J end lost 1 base, and 7 bases lay between the germline ends. Germline V lookup: CDR1 LGHNA, CDR2 YNFKEQ. The CDR3 loop spans 14 amino acids. CDR3: CASSQAQGNTEAFF. Written as DNA, the CDR3 is TGTGCCAGCAGCCAAGCACAGGGGAACACTGAAGCTTTCTTT.

V gene TRBV7-3 combines with J gene TRBJ2-1; 8 bases map to TRBD2. This CDR3 contains 14 residues. From germline, CDR1 is SGHTA and CDR2 FQGTGA. V was clipped by 5 bases and J by 7 bases; unmatched bases: 7. The CDR3 sequence: CASSAPGLGNEQFF. The CDR3 DNA reads as TGTGCCAGCAGCGCCCCGGGACTAGGTAATGAGCAGTTCTTC. Full variable domain (outside the CDR3, taken from reference TRBV7-3 and TRBJ2-1): GAGVSQTPSNKVTEKGKYVELRCDPISGHTALYWYRQSLGQGPEFLIYFQGTGAADDSGLPNDRFFAVRPEGSVSTLKIQRTERGDSAVYLCASSAPGLGNEQFFGPGTRLTVL.

The chain combines TRBV4-1 with TRBJ2-2; 7 bases fit TRBD1. This CDR3 has 14 amino acids. V trimming: 2 bases; J trimming: 6 bases; junction bases outside the gene matches: 3. Per the germline V gene, CDR1 is MGHRA and CDR2 is YSYEKL. DNA of the CDR3: TGCGCCAGCAGCCAAACAGGGGCCCCCGGGGAGCTGTTTTTT. Amino acid sequence: CASSQTGAPGELFF.

The chain has TRBV19 and TRBJ1-2; 7 positions match TRBD1. J gave up 0 bases and V 2 bases, and 3 bases lay outside the gene matches. This CDR3 spans 15 amino acids. Germline-derived CDR1 and CDR2 are LNHDA and SQIVND (reference sequence). The CDR3 nucleotides read TGTGCCAGTAGTATAAGGACAGGTGCTAACTATGGCTACACCTTC. Translation gives CASSIRTGANYGYTF.

The V gene is TRBV5-1, the J gene TRBJ2-5, with D possibly TRBD1 on 5 matching bases. The CDR3 is made up of 13 amino acids. Germline-derived CDR1 and CDR2 are SGHRS and YFSETQ. Trimming removed 0 bases from V and 2 bases from J, with 5 bases in between. This CDR3 reads CASSLEGQETQYF. The DNA for the CDR3 is TGCGCCAGCAGCTTGGAGGGGCAAGAGACCCAGTACTTC.

This clone appeared a single time. V and J are TRBV2 and TRBJ2-6; D is perhaps TRBD1 (5 bases). The CDR3 sequence is 14 residues long. V shed 6 bases and J shed 1 base, with 7 bases lying between them. Germline CDR1 reads SNHLY; CDR2 reads FYNNEI. The CDR3, as DNA: TGTGCCAGCAGCCCAGGGTCTGGGGCCAACGTCCTGACTTTC. It codes for CASSPGSGANVLTF.

The gene calls are TRBV5-1 and TRBJ1-2; no firm D call. Germline-derived CDR1 and CDR2 are SGHRS and YFSETQ. The CDR3 is 14 residues long. Trimming took off 3 bases at V and 4 bases at J, with 13 bases between the two ends. The CDR3 bases are TGCGCCAGCAGCTCGAGTGGCGGCTCCTATGGCTACACCTTC. Protein product: CASSSSGGSYGYTF.

The rearrangement uses TRBV25-1 and TRBJ2-7; TRBD2 matches 8 bases. The CDR3 extends over 16 amino acids. V shed 6 bases and J 4 bases; nucleotides not matched to a gene: 14. Germline CDR1 MGHDK, CDR2 SYGVNS. The DNA of the CDR3 is TGTGCCAGCAGCGGGGAACGCAGCGGGAGAGTTTACGAGCAGTACTTC. This encodes CASSGERSGRVYEQYF.

The genes are TRBV19 and TRBJ2-2; maybe TRBD1 (6 bases). Germline loops: CDR1 LNHDA, CDR2 SQIVND (reference sequence). Trimming took 3 bases from V and 4 from J, leaving 12 bases between them. The CDR3 runs to 15 residues. The CDR3 reads CASSMDRFITGELFF. CDR3 DNA: TGTGCCAGTAGTATGGACAGATTTATCACCGGGGAGCTGTTTTTT.

The V gene is TRBV2, the J gene TRBJ2-4, with TRBD1 matching over 12 bases. J was trimmed by 9 bases and V by 6 bases; bases with no gene match: 12. Germline loops: CDR1 SNHLY, CDR2 FYNNEI. There are 16 residues in the CDR3. The chain's CDR3 is CASRERPGTGGVIQYF. The DNA of the CDR3 is TGTGCCAGCAGAGAGAGGCCCGGGACAGGGGGCGTCATTCAGTACTTC.

The chain links TRBV6-5 to TRBJ2-7; 10 positions match TRBD2. V trimming: 7 bases; J trimming: 2 bases; junction bases outside the gene matches: 5. Germline V gene data show CDR1 as MNHEY and CDR2 as SVGAGI. This CDR3 has 14 amino acids. CDR3 amino acids: CASKGTSATYEQYF. In nucleotides, the CDR3 is TGTGCCAGCAAGGGGACTAGCGCCACCTACGAGCAGTACTTC.

This chain uses TRBV19 with TRBJ2-5, with 8 bases that match TRBD2. J was trimmed by 2 bases and V by 3 bases; bases with no gene match: 5. There are 15 residues in the CDR3. From germline, CDR1 is LNHDA and CDR2 SQIVND (reference sequence). The DNA of the CDR3 is TGTGCCAGTAGTATCGTCGCGGGGGGTCAAGAGACCCAGTACTTC. This sequence encodes CASSIVAGGQETQYF.

The chain has TRBV6-6 and TRBJ1-3; D remains ambiguous. The CDR3 extends over 13 amino acids. The germline V gene encodes CDR1 MNHNY and CDR2 SVGAGI (reference sequence). The V end was cut by 8 bases, the J end by 2 bases, with 10 bases between. CDR3 loop: CASGEGAGNTIYF. Written as DNA, the CDR3 is TGTGCCAGCGGAGAGGGAGCTGGAAACACCATATATTTT.

The V gene is TRBV2, the J gene TRBJ1-1; D not certain. V lost 6 bases and J 1 base, leaving 12 bases between the germline ends. This CDR3 comprises 14 residues. CDR1 is SNHLY, CDR2 FYNNEI, per germline. In nucleotides, the CDR3 is TGTGCCAGCAGCGTAGAGGGATCGAACACTGAAGCTTTCTTT. Translation gives CASSVEGSNTEAFF.

The rearrangement joins TRBV19 to TRBJ1-6; D perhaps matches TRBD1 (6 bases). V was cut by 3 bases and J by 10 bases, with 10 bases left in between. There are 13 residues in the CDR3. Germline V gene data show CDR1 as LNHDA and CDR2 as SQIVND (reference sequence). The CDR3 region is CASSMTGGSPLHF. CDR3 nucleotide sequence: TGTGCCAGTAGTATGACGGGGGGCTCACCCCTCCACTTT. The whole variable domain, remainder taken from reference TRBV19 and TRBJ1-6, is DGGITQSPKYLFRKEGQNVTLSCEQNLNHDAMYWYRQDPGQGLRLIYYSQIVNDFQKGDIAEGYSVSREKKESFPLTVTSAQKNPTAFYLCASSMTGGSPLHFGNGTRLTVT.